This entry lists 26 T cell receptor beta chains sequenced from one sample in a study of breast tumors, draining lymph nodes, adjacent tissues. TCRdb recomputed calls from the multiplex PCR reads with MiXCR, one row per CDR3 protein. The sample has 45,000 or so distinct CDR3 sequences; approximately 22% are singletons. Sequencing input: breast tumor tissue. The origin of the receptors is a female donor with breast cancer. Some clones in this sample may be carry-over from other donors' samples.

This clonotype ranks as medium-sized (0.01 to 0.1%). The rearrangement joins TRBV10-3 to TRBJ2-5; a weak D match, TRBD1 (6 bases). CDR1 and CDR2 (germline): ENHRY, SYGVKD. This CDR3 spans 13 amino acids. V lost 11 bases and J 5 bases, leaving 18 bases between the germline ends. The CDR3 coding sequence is TGTGCCGCTGGGGGCAGGGCAGGGGAGACCCAGTACTTC. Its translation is CAAGGRAGETQYF.

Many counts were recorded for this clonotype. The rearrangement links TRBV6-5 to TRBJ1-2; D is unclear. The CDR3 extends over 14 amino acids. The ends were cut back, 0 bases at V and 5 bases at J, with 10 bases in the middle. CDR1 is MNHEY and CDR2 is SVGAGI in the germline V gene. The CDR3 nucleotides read TGTGCCAGCAGTTACTCCATAAGGGCTTATGGCTACACCTTC. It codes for CASSYSIRAYGYTF.

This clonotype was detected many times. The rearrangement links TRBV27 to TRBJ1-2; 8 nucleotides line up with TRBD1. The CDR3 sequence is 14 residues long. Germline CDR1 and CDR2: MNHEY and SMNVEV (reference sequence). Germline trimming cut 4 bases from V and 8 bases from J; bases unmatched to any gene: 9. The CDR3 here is CASSSWDRFTGYTF. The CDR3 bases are TGTGCCAGCAGTTCCTGGGACAGGTTTACGGGCTACACCTTC.

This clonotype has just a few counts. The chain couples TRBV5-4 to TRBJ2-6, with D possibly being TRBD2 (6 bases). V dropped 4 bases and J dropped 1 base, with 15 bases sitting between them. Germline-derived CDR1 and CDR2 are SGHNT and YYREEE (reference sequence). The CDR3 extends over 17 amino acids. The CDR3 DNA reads TGTGCCAGCAGCCCCCCGGTCGGGGGTTCTGGGGCCAACGTCCTGACTTTC. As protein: CASSPPVGGSGANVLTF.

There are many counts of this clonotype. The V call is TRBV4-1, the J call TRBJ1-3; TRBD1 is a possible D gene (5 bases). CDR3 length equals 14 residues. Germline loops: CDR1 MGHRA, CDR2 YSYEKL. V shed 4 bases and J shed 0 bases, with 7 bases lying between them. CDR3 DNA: TGCGCCAGCAGCCTCGGGGGCTCTGGAAACACCATATATTTT. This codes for CASSLGGSGNTIYF.

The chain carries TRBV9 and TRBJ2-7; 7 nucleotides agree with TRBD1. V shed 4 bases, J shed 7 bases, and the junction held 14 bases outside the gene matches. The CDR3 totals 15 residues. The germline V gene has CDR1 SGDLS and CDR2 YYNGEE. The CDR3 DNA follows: TGTGCCAGCAGCCCTACCCGACAGGGCGCTGGTGAGCAGTACTTC. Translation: CASSPTRQGAGEQYF.

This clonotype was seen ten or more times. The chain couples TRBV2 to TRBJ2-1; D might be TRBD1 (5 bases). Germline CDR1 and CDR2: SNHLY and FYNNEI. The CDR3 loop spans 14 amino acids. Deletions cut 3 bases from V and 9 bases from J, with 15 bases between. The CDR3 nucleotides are TGTGCCAGCAGTGATGGTAAGGGGCAGGTTGAGCAGTTCTTC. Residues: CASSDGKGQVEQFF.

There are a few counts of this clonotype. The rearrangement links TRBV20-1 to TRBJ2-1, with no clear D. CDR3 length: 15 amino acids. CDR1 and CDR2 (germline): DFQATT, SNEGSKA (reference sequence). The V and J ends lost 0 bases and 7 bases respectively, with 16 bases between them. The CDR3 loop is CSARDLRDSGNEQFF. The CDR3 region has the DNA TGCAGTGCTAGAGACCTAAGGGATTCCGGTAATGAGCAGTTCTTC.

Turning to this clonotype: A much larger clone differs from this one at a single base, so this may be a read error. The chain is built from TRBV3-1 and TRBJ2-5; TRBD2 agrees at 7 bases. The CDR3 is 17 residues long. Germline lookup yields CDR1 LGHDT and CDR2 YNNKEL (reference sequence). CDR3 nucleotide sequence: TGTGCCGGCAGCCCCAGCCAAGCGGGACGGCTACAAGAGACCCAGTACTTC. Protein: CAGSPSQAGRLQETQYF.

The CDR3 nucleotides read TGCAGTGCTAGAAAGAGAGGTGCCTCCACAGATACGCAGTATTTT. It is translated as CSARKRGASTDTQYF. V usage is TRBV20-1 and J usage is TRBJ2-3, with D hard to call. The germline V gene has CDR1 DFQATT and CDR2 SNEGSKA (reference sequence). The V gene lost 2 bases and the J gene lost 2 bases, with 14 bases spanning the gap. This CDR3 contains 15 residues.

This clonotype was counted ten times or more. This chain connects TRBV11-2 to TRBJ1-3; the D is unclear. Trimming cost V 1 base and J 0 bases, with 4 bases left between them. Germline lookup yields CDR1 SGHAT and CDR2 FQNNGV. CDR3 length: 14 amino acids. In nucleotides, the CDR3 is TGTGCCAGCAGCTTAGGACACTCTGGAAACACCATATATTTT. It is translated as CASSLGHSGNTIYF.

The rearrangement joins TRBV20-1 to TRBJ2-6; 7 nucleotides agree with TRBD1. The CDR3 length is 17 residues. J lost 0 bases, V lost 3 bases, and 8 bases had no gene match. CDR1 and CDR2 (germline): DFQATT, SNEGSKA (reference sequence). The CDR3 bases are TGCAGTGCTAGTAGACAGGGCATGGGCTCTGGGGCCAACGTCCTGACTTTC. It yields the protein CSASRQGMGSGANVLTF.

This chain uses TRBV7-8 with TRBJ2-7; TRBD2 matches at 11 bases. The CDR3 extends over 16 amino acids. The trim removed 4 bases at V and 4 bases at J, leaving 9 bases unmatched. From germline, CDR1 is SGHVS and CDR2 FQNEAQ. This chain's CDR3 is CASSSSTGTSGYEQYF. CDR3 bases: TGTGCCAGCAGCTCCTCCACCGGGACTAGCGGTTACGAGCAGTACTTC. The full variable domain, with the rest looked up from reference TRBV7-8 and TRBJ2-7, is GAGVSQSPRYKVAKRGQDVALRCDPISGHVSLFWYQQALGQGPEFLTYFQNEAQLDKSGLPSDRFFAERPEGSVSTLKIQRTQQEDSAVYLCASSSSTGTSGYEQYFGPGTRLTVT.

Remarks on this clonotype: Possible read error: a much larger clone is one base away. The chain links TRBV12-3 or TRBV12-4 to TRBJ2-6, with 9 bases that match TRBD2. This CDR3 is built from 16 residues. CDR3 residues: CASSPAGGTGANVLAF. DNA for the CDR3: TGTGCCAGCAGTCCAGCGGGGGGCACTGGGGCCAACGTCCTGGCTTTC.

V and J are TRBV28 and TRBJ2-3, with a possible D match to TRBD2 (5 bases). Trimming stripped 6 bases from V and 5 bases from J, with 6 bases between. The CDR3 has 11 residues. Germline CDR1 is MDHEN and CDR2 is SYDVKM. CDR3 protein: CASRAGDTQYF. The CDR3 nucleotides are TGTGCCAGCAGGGCGGGAGATACGCAGTATTTT.

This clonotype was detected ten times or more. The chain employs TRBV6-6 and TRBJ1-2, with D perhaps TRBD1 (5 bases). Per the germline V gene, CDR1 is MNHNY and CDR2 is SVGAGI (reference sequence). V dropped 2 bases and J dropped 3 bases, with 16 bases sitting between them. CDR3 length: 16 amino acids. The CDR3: CASSYRGRDLDYGYTF. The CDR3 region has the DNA TGTGCCAGCAGTTACCGCGGCAGGGATCTGGACTATGGCTACACCTTC.

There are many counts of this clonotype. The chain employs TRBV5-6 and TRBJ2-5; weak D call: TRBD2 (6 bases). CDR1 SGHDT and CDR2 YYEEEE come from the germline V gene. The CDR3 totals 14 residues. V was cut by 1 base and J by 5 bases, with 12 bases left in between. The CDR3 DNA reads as TGTGCCAGCAGCTTGTATGGGGGGAGGGAGACCCAGTACTTC. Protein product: CASSLYGGRETQYF.

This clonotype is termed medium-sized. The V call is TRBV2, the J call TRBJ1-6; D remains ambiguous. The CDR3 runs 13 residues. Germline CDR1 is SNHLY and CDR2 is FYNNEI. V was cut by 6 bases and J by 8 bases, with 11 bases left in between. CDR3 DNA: TGTGCCAGCAGCGGTTCCGAGGATTCACCCCTCCACTTT. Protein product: CASSGSEDSPLHF.

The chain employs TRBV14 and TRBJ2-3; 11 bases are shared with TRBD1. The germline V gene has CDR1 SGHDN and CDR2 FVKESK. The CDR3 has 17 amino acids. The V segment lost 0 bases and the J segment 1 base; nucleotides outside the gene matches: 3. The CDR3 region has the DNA TGTGCCAGCAGCCAAGAGCCGGGACAGGGGGGCACAGATACGCAGTATTTT. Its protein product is CASSQEPGQGGTDTQYF.

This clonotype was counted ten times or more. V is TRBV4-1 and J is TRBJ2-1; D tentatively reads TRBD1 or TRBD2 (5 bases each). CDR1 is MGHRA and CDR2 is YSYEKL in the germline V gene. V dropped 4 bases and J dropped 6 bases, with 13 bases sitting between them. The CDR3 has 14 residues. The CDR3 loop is CASSLVGESNEQFF. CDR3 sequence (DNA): TGCGCCAGCAGCCTGGTGGGGGAGAGCAATGAGCAGTTCTTC.

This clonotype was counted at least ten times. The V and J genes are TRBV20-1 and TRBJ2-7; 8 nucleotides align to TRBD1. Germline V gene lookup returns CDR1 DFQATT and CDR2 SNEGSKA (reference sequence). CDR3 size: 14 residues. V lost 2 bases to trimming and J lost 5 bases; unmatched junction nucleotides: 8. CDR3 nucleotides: TGCAGTGCTAGACCCGCCGACAGGGGCAACGAGCAGTACTTC. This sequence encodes CSARPADRGNEQYF.

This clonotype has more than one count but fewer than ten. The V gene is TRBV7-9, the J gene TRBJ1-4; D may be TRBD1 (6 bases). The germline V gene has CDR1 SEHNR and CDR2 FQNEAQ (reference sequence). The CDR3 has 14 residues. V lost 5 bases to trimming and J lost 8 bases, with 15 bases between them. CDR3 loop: CASSQQGSGEKLFF. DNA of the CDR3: TGTGCCAGCAGCCAACAGGGCTCAGGGGAAAAACTGTTTTTT.

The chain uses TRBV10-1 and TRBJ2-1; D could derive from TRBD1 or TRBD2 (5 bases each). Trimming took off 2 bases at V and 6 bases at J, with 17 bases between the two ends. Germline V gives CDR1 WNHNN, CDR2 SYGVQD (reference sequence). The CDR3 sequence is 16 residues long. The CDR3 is CASSERLGWGSNEQFF. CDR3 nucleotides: TGCGCCAGCAGTGAGAGGTTAGGTTGGGGGAGCAATGAGCAGTTCTTC.

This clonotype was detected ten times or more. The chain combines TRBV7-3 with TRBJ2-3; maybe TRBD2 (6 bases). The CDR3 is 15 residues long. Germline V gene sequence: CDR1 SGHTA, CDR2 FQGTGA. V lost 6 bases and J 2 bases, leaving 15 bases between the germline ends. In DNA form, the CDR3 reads TGTGCCAGCAGACTTCGTTCGGGAGTCACAGATACGCAGTATTTT. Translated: CASRLRSGVTDTQYF.

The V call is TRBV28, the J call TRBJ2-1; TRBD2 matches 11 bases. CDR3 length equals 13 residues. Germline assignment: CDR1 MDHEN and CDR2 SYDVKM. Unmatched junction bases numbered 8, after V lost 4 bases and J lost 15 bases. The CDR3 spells CASSSGLAGPRFF. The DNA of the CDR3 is TGTGCCAGCAGTTCCGGACTAGCGGGCCCCCGGTTCTTC.

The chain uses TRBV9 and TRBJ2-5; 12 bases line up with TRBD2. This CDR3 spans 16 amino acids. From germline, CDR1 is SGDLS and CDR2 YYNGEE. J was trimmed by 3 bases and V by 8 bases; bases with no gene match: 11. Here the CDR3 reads CASSSRASGREETQYF. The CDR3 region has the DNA TGTGCCAGTTCGTCCCGGGCTAGCGGGAGGGAAGAGACCCAGTACTTC.